The 26 T cell receptor beta chains presented below share a single source sample, sequenced in a study of blood T cell repertoires in COVID-19 (dated by TCRdb to the early 2020s). Receptor amplification or capture employed the immunoSEQ multiplex PCR assay. TCRdb re-hosts the immuneACCESS table, in-frame sequences only. Its copies lack some clones; in the studies checked, an unresolved V gene accounts for under half of them, and the cause for the rest is not known. Across this sample there are roughly 250,000 clones, with 70% to 90% seen only once. The ten biggest clones cover 2% to 3% of the sample. The sequencing sample was made of peripheral blood. The receptor set was obtained from a woman aged 50 to 65 with acute or convalescent COVID-19.

J is TRBJ2-7 and V is TRBV28; 7 positions agree with TRBD1. Losses at the gene ends were 6 bases for V and 0 bases for J; bases not matched to a gene: 8. Germline CDR1 reads MDHEN; CDR2 reads SYDVKM. The CDR3 runs to 15 residues. Here the CDR3 DNA reads TGTGCCAGCAGGAGGACAGGCGCTAGCTCCTACGAGCAGTACTTC. Translated, it gives CASRRTGASSYEQYF.

The CDR3: CASSEAYGFSGNTIYF. The CDR3 nucleotides are TGTGCCAGCAGTGAAGCCTACGGGTTCTCTGGAAACACCATATATTTT. J is TRBJ1-3 and V is TRBV6-1; D uncertain. Germline assignment: CDR1 MNHNS and CDR2 SASEGT. The ends were cut back, 0 bases at V and 0 bases at J, with 9 bases in the middle. The CDR3 is 16 amino acids.

The chain links TRBV18 to TRBJ1-2; D call uncertain. The length of the CDR3 is 14 residues. CDR1 and CDR2 from the germline V gene are KGHSH and LQKENI. Trimming took 6 bases from V and 5 from J, leaving 16 bases between them. The CDR3 spells CASSSTQELYGYTF. In DNA form, the CDR3 reads TGTGCCAGCTCTTCAACCCAAGAACTTTATGGCTACACCTTC.

This clone has a single count. Here the CDR3 DNA reads TGCGCCAGCAGCTTGGCATTAGCTAGCACAGATACGCAGTATTTT. It yields the protein CASSLALASTDTQYF. V and J are TRBV5-1 and TRBJ2-3; no firm D call. The CDR3 spans 15 residues. Germline CDR1 SGHRS, CDR2 YFSETQ. V was cut by 0 bases and J by 0 bases, with 8 bases left in between.

The J gene is TRBJ2-1, the V gene TRBV7-2, with 10 positions matching TRBD1. The CDR3 has 16 amino acids. V dropped 2 bases and J dropped 6; count of bases not matched to a gene: 7. Germline V gene lookup returns CDR1 SGHTA and CDR2 FQGNSA. This chain's CDR3 is CASSLLGTGVGNEQFF. The DNA for the CDR3 is TGTGCCAGCAGCTTACTCGGGACAGGGGTAGGCAATGAGCAGTTCTTC. The whole variable domain, filled in from reference TRBV7-2 and TRBJ2-1, reads GAGVSQSPSNKVTEKGKDVELRCDPISGHTALYWYRQSLGQGLEFLIYFQGNSAPDKSGLPSDRFSAERTGGSVSTLTIQRTQQEDSAVYLCASSLLGTGVGNEQFFGPGTRLTVL.

The chain employs TRBV28 and TRBJ1-4, with 8 positions matching TRBD1. This CDR3 contains 14 residues. The ends lost 5 bases at V and 7 bases at J; junction bases unmatched: 6. The V gene's germline CDR1 is MDHEN and CDR2 SYDVKM. Written as DNA, the CDR3 is TGTGCCAGCAGTACATCAGGGGGCGGTGAAAAACTGTTTTTT. Encoded protein: CASSTSGGGEKLFF.

The V and J genes are TRBV4-2 and TRBJ2-3; 8 nucleotides agree with TRBD2. Germline V lookup: CDR1 LGHNA, CDR2 YNFKEQ. J was trimmed by 0 bases and V by 0 bases; bases with no gene match: 5. This CDR3 region has 17 residues. The CDR3 sequence is CASSQDFSGASTDTQYF. CDR3 coding DNA: TGTGCCAGCAGCCAAGATTTTAGCGGGGCTAGCACAGATACGCAGTATTTT.

The chain couples TRBV12-3 or TRBV12-4 to TRBJ1-1; D perhaps matches TRBD1 (6 bases). Deletions cut 6 bases from V and 4 bases from J, with 12 bases between. The length of the CDR3 is 13 residues. DNA for the CDR3: TGTGCCAGCAGGCCTGACAGGACCACTGAAGCTTTCTTT. Its protein product is CASRPDRTTEAFF.

The chain combines TRBV5-1 with TRBJ2-1; D remains unclear. Germline V gene lookup returns CDR1 SGHRS and CDR2 YFSETQ. The CDR3 contains 15 residues. The V end lost 4 bases, the J end lost 8 bases, and 19 bases lay between the germline ends. CDR3 residues: CASSLDTPALDEQFF. The CDR3 nucleotides read TGCGCCAGCAGCCTTGACACGCCGGCGCTCGATGAGCAGTTCTTC.

The CDR3 DNA reads as TGTGCCAGCAGCTCCTCCCCGGGAGGGGCCTACGAGCAGTACTTC. Amino acids: CASSSSPGGAYEQYF. The chain couples TRBV7-2 to TRBJ2-7; 8 nucleotides align to TRBD2. V lost 4 bases to trimming and J lost 2 bases; unmatched junction nucleotides: 7. Germline values: CDR1 SGHTA, CDR2 FQGNSA. This CDR3 spans 15 amino acids.

This rearrangement joins TRBV6-2 or TRBV6-3 to TRBJ2-3; the match to TRBD2 covers 14 bases. Germline V gene lookup returns CDR1 MNHEY and CDR2 SVGEGT. Trimming removed 3 bases from V and 9 bases from J; junction bases left unmatched: 5. CDR3 length equals 15 residues. CDR3 sequence (DNA): TGTGCCAGCAGTTATCAAGGACTAGCGGGAGGAACGCAGTATTTT. This codes for CASSYQGLAGGTQYF.

The J gene is TRBJ1-4, the V gene TRBV28; tentative D call: TRBD1 (5 bases). The CDR3 is 18 residues long. Germline V lookup: CDR1 MDHEN, CDR2 SYDVKM. V lost 3 bases, J lost 8 bases, and 25 bases lay in between. CDR3 DNA: TGTGCCAGCAGTTTTTTCGAGTCAGTCGGTGTGCACAGGGAAAAACTGTTTTTT. Protein sequence: CASSFFESVGVHREKLFF.

The DNA of the CDR3 is TGTGCCAGCAGACTAACTAGCGGGAGCCTCTACGAGCAGTACTTC. Residues: CASRLTSGSLYEQYF. The genes are TRBV7-2 and TRBJ2-7, with 11 bases fitting TRBD2. CDR3 length equals 15 residues. CDR1 is SGHTA and CDR2 is FQGNSA in the germline V gene. V gave up 6 bases and J gave up 3 bases; unmatched junction bases: 7.

The chain recombines TRBV6-4 with TRBJ1-2; no reliable D call. In germline, CDR1 is MRHNA, CDR2 SNTAGT. The CDR3 is 15 amino acids. Trimming cost V 7 bases and J 0 bases, with 15 bases left between them. The CDR3 bases are TGTGCCAGCACCCTAAACCCGGGAGCTAACTATGGCTACACCTTC. Its protein product is CASTLNPGANYGYTF.

The gene calls are TRBV3-1 (or the pseudogene TRBV3-2) and TRBJ1-1; 8 bases are a match to TRBD1. The CDR3 is 13 amino acids. Germline values: CDR1 LGHDT, CDR2 YNNKEL (reference sequence). The junction had 4 bases not matched to a gene; V was cut back by 4 bases and J by 6 bases. CDR3 bases: TGTGCCAGCAGCCTTCAGGGGGCCTCTGAAGCTTTCTTT. It specifies CASSLQGASEAFF.

V and J are TRBV19 and TRBJ1-1, with D possibly matching TRBD1 (6 bases). Trimming removed 5 bases from V and 1 base from J, with 17 bases in between. The CDR3 loop spans 16 amino acids. Germline lookup yields CDR1 LNHDA and CDR2 SQIVND (reference sequence). This CDR3 is CASSPHRVSKNTEAFF. The CDR3 region has the DNA TGTGCCAGTAGTCCCCACAGGGTTTCTAAGAACACTGAAGCTTTCTTT.

The chain joins TRBV19 to TRBJ2-1, with 16 bases fitting TRBD2. Trimming at V came to 5 bases and at J to 9 bases, leaving 4 bases not matched to a gene. The length of the CDR3 is 15 residues. CDR1 is LNHDA, CDR2 SQIVND, per germline (reference sequence). Here the CDR3 reads CASSPGLAGGGEQFF. For the CDR3, the DNA is TGTGCCAGTAGTCCGGGACTAGCGGGAGGGGGTGAGCAGTTCTTC.

The gene calls are TRBV5-8 and TRBJ2-7; TRBD2 agrees at 8 bases. Germline-derived CDR1 and CDR2 are SGHTS and YDEGEE. CDR3 length equals 15 residues. The trim removed 4 bases at V and 9 bases at J, leaving 15 bases unmatched. CDR3 nucleotides: TGTGCCAGCAGCCCTCGATTAGCGGGATCGGGAAGGCAGTACTTC. Amino acid sequence: CASSPRLAGSGRQYF.

The chain couples TRBV28 to TRBJ2-7, with D maybe TRBD1 (5 bases). Between the trimmed V and J ends, which lost 2 bases and 3 bases, there was a span of 8 bases. Germline V CDR1 and CDR2: MDHEN, SYDVKM. This CDR3 is built from 13 residues. CDR3 sequence reads: CASSLGHVYEQYF. As DNA, the CDR3 is TGTGCCAGCAGTTTAGGACATGTCTACGAGCAGTACTTC.

V and J are TRBV19 and TRBJ1-4; 7 bases fit TRBD1. J gave up 0 bases and V 4 bases, and 8 bases lay outside the gene matches. Germline V gene data show CDR1 as LNHDA and CDR2 as SQIVND (reference sequence). The length of the CDR3 is 17 residues. The CDR3 DNA sequence: TGTGCCAGTAGTACCTCCGACAGGGATCCAACTAATGAAAAACTGTTTTTT. This encodes CASSTSDRDPTNEKLFF.

The V gene is TRBV4-2, the J gene TRBJ1-4; D uncertain. The CDR3 has 15 amino acids. V lost 4 bases and J 8 bases, leaving 17 bases between the germline ends. Germline assignment: CDR1 LGHNA and CDR2 YNFKEQ. The CDR3, as DNA: TGTGCCAGCAGCCCTCCTTATGGCGGTGAGGAAAAACTGTTTTTT. Protein: CASSPPYGGEEKLFF.

The sample holds a few counts of this clone. The rearrangement links TRBV6-1 to TRBJ1-3, with no clear D. With 3 bases removed from V and 0 bases from J, the gap between germline ends came to 9 bases. Germline CDR1 MNHNS, CDR2 SASEGT. The CDR3 loop spans 15 amino acids. DNA for the CDR3: TGTGCCAGCAGTGAGAACACCAACTCTGGAAACACCATATATTTT. Translating gives CASSENTNSGNTIYF.

The gene calls are TRBV5-1 and TRBJ2-3; 9 nucleotides agree with TRBD1. V gave up 2 bases and J gave up 3 bases; unmatched junction bases: 4. The CDR3 loop spans 15 amino acids. Germline CDR1 is SGHRS and CDR2 is YFSETQ. CDR3 bases: TGCGCCAGCAGCTTACAGGGGGCTCGGACAGATACGCAGTATTTT. Translating gives CASSLQGARTDTQYF.

This chain uses TRBV24-1 with TRBJ2-3; 8 bases fit TRBD2. The CDR3 has 16 residues. Germline assignment: CDR1 KGHDR and CDR2 SFDVKD. Unmatched junction bases numbered 5, after V lost 1 base and J lost 3 bases. In DNA, the CDR3 is TGTGCCACCAGTGATTTCGAAGCGGGAGTAACAGATACGCAGTATTTT. Translating gives CATSDFEAGVTDTQYF.

The J gene is TRBJ1-1, the V gene TRBV7-9, with D possibly TRBD1 on 6 matching bases. The CDR3 runs 16 residues. Deletions cut 3 bases from V and 1 base from J, with 15 bases between. The germline gives CDR1 SEHNR, CDR2 FQNEAQ (reference sequence). The CDR3 bases are TGTGCCAGCAGCTTTTCTAGGACAGCTCCGAACACTGAAGCTTTCTTT. It yields the protein CASSFSRTAPNTEAFF.

The chain joins TRBV30 to TRBJ2-5, with TRBD1 matching over 8 bases. This CDR3 comprises 13 residues. The V gene end was trimmed by 1 base and the J gene end by 4 bases; junction bases not matched to a gene: 2. Germline loops: CDR1 GTSNPN, CDR2 SVGIG (reference sequence). Here the CDR3 DNA reads TGTGCCTGGAGTGGTCAGGGGGCAGAGACCCAGTACTTC. Protein: CAWSGQGAETQYF.